Listed below are T cell receptor beta chains from one sample, sequenced in a study of CD8+ T cells in alopecia areata. Clones were sequenced by immunoSEQ multiplex PCR, and TCRdb holds only the in-frame ones, with some missing. The sample has approximately 98,000 clones, approximately 50% seen once; the top ten hold 20% to 25%. The specimen was NKG2D-low CD8+ T cells sorted from blood. Every receptor here comes from a human donor with alopecia areata. The CDR3 runs from the conserved cysteine through the conserved F or W. D genes are given only for firm matches. The size field is filled for only some rows; it gives once, few, many or a size class.

TGTGCCAGCAGCCCCGTAAGTTCGGATACGCAGTATTTT,CASSPVSSDTQYF,TRBJ2-3,-,TRBV7-3,few
TGCAGCGTTGATGGACAGGGGTACGCTTTCTTT,CSVDGQGYAFF,TRBJ1-1,TRBD1,TRBV29-1,few
TGTGCCACCAGCAGAGACGCAGGACAACGCTCCTACGAGCAGTACTTC,CATSRDAGQRSYEQYF,TRBJ2-7,-,TRBV15,-
TGTGCCAGCAGTGAAGGGTTCTCTGGGGCCAACGTCCTGACTTTC,CASSEGFSGANVLTF,TRBJ2-6,-,TRBV2,few
TGCGCCAGCAGCTTGCCTTCCTCTCTAGCCAAAAACATTCAGTACTTC,CASSLPSSLAKNIQYF,TRBJ2-4,-,TRBV5-1,-
TGCGCCAGCAGCCAAATTTCTACGACTAGCTCCTACGAGCAGTACTTC,CASSQISTTSSYEQYF,TRBJ2-7,-,TRBV4-1,few
TGTGCCAGCAGTGATTCGCAGGGCGATGGCTACACCTTC,CASSDSQGDGYTF,TRBJ1-2,-,TRBV2,-
TGTGCCAGCAGGACTAGCGGCCTCTCCTACGAGCAGTACTTC,CASRTSGLSYEQYF,TRBJ2-7,TRBD2,TRBV2,-
TGTGCCAGCAGCCCATTAGCGGGAGGACCCTCTTTTAGAGAGCAGTTCTTC,CASSPLAGGPSFREQFF,TRBJ2-1,TRBD2,TRBV14,-
TGTGCCAGCAGCTTAGACCGCAGGGAGGAAGCTTTCTTT,CASSLDRREEAFF,TRBJ1-1,-,TRBV7-9,-
TGTGCCAGCACCCAGGACAGTACTGGCTACACCTTC,CASTQDSTGYTF,TRBJ1-2,-,TRBV2,-
TGTGCCAGCAGTTACTTACCTAGCGGATACAATGAGCAGTTCTTC,CASSYLPSGYNEQFF,TRBJ2-1,TRBD2,TRBV6-5,-
TGTGCCAGCAGTTTCGGGACAGGGGTTTCACCCCTCCACTTT,CASSFGTGVSPLHF,TRBJ1-6,TRBD1,TRBV28,-
TGTGCCAGCAGTTTATCCACCAGAAATCAGCCCCAGCATTTT,CASSLSTRNQPQHF,TRBJ1-5,-,TRBV27,-
TGCAGCGCCGGACTAGGCAATGAGCAGTTCTTC,CSAGLGNEQFF,TRBJ2-1,TRBD2,TRBV29-1,-
TGTGCCAGCAGTCCTCGTCGGACAGTGTATGGCTACACCTTC,CASSPRRTVYGYTF,TRBJ1-2,-,TRBV6-5,-
TGCAGCGTTGAATTTGGCTCCTACGAGCAGTACTTC,CSVEFGSYEQYF,TRBJ2-7,-,TRBV29-1,few
TGTGCCAGCGACACAGGGGATGGCTACACCTTC,CASDTGDGYTF,TRBJ1-2,TRBD1,TRBV6-1,-
TGTGCCAGCAGTTCGACTTCCTACGAGCAGTACTTC,CASSSTSYEQYF,TRBJ2-7,-,TRBV28,-
TGCGCCAGCAGCCAAGTCGAAACTAGCGGCTACGAGCAGTACTTC,CASSQVETSGYEQYF,TRBJ2-7,TRBD2,TRBV4-1,-
TGTGCCAGCAGTTCCCTCGCCGACTACCAAAAAACTTATACGCAGTATTTT,CASSSLADYQKTYTQYF,TRBJ2-3,-,TRBV27,-
TGCGCCGTCGGTAGAGATACGCAGTATTTT,CAVGRDTQYF,TRBJ2-3,-,TRBV4-1,-
TGTGCCAGCCTAGGAGACAACTATGGCTACACCTTC,CASLGDNYGYTF,TRBJ1-2,-,TRBV2,once
TGTGCCAGCAGTTTACCCCCGGACAGTATGAACACTGAAGCTTTCTTT,CASSLPPDSMNTEAFF,TRBJ1-1,-,TRBV28,-
TGTGCCAGCAGCTCCCCAGGGTTCTTGGCCAAAAACATTCAGTACTTC,CASSSPGFLAKNIQYF,TRBJ2-4,-,TRBV11-2,few
TGTGCCAGCAGCTTGGACAATGAGCAGTTCTTC,CASSLDNEQFF,TRBJ2-1,-,TRBV11-2,-
TGTGCCAGCATCCCACCGGCGGAGCGCACAGATACGCAGTATTTT,CASIPPAERTDTQYF,TRBJ2-3,-,TRBV7-9,-
TGTGCCAGCAGCCAAGGCGGGGCTGGGCAGCCCCAGCATTTT,CASSQGGAGQPQHF,TRBJ1-5,-,TRBV14,-
TGTGCCAGCAGTGACCACGAGCAGTACTTC,CASSDHEQYF,TRBJ2-7,-,TRBV2,-
TGTGCCAGCTCACCACCGACTAGCAGCTACGAGCAGTACTTC,CASSPPTSSYEQYF,TRBJ2-7,TRBD2,TRBV18,-
TGTGCCAGCAGCCGCGACGGACAGGGGAACACCGGGGAGCTGTTTTTT,CASSRDGQGNTGELFF,TRBJ2-2,TRBD1,TRBV28,-
TGTGCCAGCAGCTTACTTCAGGGCCGACGGGAGACCCAGTACTTC,CASSLLQGRRETQYF,TRBJ2-5,-,TRBV7-2,-
TGTGCCAGCAGTTGGGAGGGGGCCCCCTACAATGAGCAGTTCTTC,CASSWEGAPYNEQFF,TRBJ2-1,-,TRBV27,-
TGTGCCACCCTTAAGGGGGAGGGCACCAGCAATGAGCAGTTCTTC,CATLKGEGTSNEQFF,TRBJ2-1,-,TRBV6-5,few
TGTGCCAGCAGCGTAGTGAGTAGCCCCAATGAGCAGTTCTTC,CASSVVSSPNEQFF,TRBJ2-1,-,TRBV9,-
TGCGCCAGCAGCCAAATTGTTAGCGGGAGGAACATTCAGTACTTC,CASSQIVSGRNIQYF,TRBJ2-4,TRBD2,TRBV4-1,few
TGTGCCAGCAGCAACGGAGGTAACTACGAGCAGTACTTC,CASSNGGNYEQYF,TRBJ2-7,-,TRBV13,-
TGTGCCAGCAGCTTCGGCGCCTCCTACGAGCAGTACTTC,CASSFGASYEQYF,TRBJ2-7,-,TRBV5-6,-
TGTGCCAGCAGTTTATCGGGCTCAAACTATGGCTACACCTTC,CASSLSGSNYGYTF,TRBJ1-2,-,TRBV27,few
TGTGCCAGCAGTTCCGGACAGCCCGGGGAGCTGTTTTTT,CASSSGQPGELFF,TRBJ2-2,-,TRBV6-5,-
TGTGCCAGCAGTTTAGGGGGGTTTCAGCCCCAGCATTTT,CASSLGGFQPQHF,TRBJ1-5,-,TRBV27,-
TGTGCCAGCAGGGTCACTGGTCCCGATAACTCCTACTATGGCTACACCTTC,CASRVTGPDNSYYGYTF,TRBJ1-2,-,TRBV27,-
TGTGCCAGCAGCGGAGACACCGGGGAGCTGTTTTTT,CASSGDTGELFF,TRBJ2-2,-,TRBV9,-
TGTGCCAGCAGCCTTGCCACAGACTACGAGCAGTACTTC,CASSLATDYEQYF,TRBJ2-7,-,TRBV7-6,few
TGCAGCGTTGTTTGGGCGGTGGGGCCCGAGCAGTACTTC,CSVVWAVGPEQYF,TRBJ2-7,-,TRBV29-1,few
TGTGCCAGCAGCCAAAAGACTAAAGCCGGGGAGCTGTTTTTT,CASSQKTKAGELFF,TRBJ2-2,-,TRBV4-2,-
TGTGCCAGCAGCGTGACATGGGGACAGGGGAACGAGCAGTACTTC,CASSVTWGQGNEQYF,TRBJ2-7,TRBD1,TRBV9,medium-sized
TGTGCCAGTAGTATACTCCCGACAGGGATGGAGACCCAGTACTTC,CASSILPTGMETQYF,TRBJ2-5,TRBD1,TRBV19,-
TGCGCCAGCAGCGTGACAGGGGGTCGGACTGAAGCTTTCTTT,CASSVTGGRTEAFF,TRBJ1-1,TRBD1,TRBV5-1,-
TGTGCCAGTAGTATAACGCCAGAGACCTCTGGGCACGAGCAGTACTTC,CASSITPETSGHEQYF,TRBJ2-7,-,TRBV19,few
TGTGCCAGCAGCTTTACCGGACAGGGAAGCGGCTACACCTTC,CASSFTGQGSGYTF,TRBJ1-2,TRBD1,TRBV7-9,-
TGTGCCAGCAGCCCCAGGGACAGCAACTCCTACAATGAGCAGTTCTTC,CASSPRDSNSYNEQFF,TRBJ2-1,TRBD1,TRBV13,-
TGCAGCGTTGAAGGGACTAGTACCTCCAATGAGCAGTTCTTC,CSVEGTSTSNEQFF,TRBJ2-1,TRBD2,TRBV29-1,-